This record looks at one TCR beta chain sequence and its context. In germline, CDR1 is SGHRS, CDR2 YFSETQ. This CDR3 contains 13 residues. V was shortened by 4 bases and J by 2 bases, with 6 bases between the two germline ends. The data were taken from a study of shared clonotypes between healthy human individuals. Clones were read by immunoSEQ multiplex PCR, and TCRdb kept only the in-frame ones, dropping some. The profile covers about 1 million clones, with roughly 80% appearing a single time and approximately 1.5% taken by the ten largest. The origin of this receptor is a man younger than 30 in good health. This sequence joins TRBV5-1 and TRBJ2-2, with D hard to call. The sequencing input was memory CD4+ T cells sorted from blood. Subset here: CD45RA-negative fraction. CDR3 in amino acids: CASSERNTGELFF. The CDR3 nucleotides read TGCGCCAGCAGCGAACGTAACACCGGGGAGCTGTTTTTT.